The 9 T cell receptor beta chains below were found in one sample sequenced in a study of blood T cells in healthy people across ages. The use of a sample-barcoded 5' primer and a J-beta primer mix characterized a second PCR of roughly 7 to 11 cycles. TCRdb re-called the 5' RACE reads through MiXCR, storing one row per CDR3 protein. The data contain 650,000 to 800,000 distinct CDR3 sequences, more than 40% of them singletons. Sequenced material: blood. Source of these receptors: a man in his 60s in good health.

This clonotype was recorded a few times. DNA of the CDR3: TGTGCCAGCAGCTTACCCAACAGGGATGAGCAGTTCTTC. It translates to CASSLPNRDEQFF. This chain uses TRBV7-2 with TRBJ2-1; D might be TRBD1 (6 bases). Looked up from germline, CDR1 is SGHTA and CDR2 is FQGNSA. There are 13 residues in the CDR3. V was trimmed by 2 bases and J by 8 bases, leaving 10 bases between them.

The chain couples TRBV20-1 to TRBJ2-2; D unresolved. The CDR3 sequence is 15 residues long. Between the trimmed V and J ends, which lost 0 bases and 0 bases, there was a span of 8 bases. Per the germline V gene, CDR1 is DFQATT and CDR2 is SNEGSKA (reference sequence). This CDR3 is CSARDPRANTGELFF. CDR3 nucleotide sequence: TGCAGTGCTAGAGATCCTCGGGCGAACACCGGGGAGCTGTTTTTT.

The rearrangement joins TRBV7-2 to TRBJ2-7, with no clear D. Germline assignment: CDR1 SGHTA and CDR2 FQGNSA. Trimming took 4 bases from V and 6 from J, leaving 13 bases between them. The length of the CDR3 is 13 residues. Here the CDR3 DNA reads TGTGCCAGCAGCTCGCTCAGGTCGGGCGAGCAGTACTTC. This sequence encodes CASSSLRSGEQYF.

The rearrangement joins TRBV5-5 to TRBJ1-1, with D unresolved. The V end lost 0 bases, the J end lost 4 bases, and 19 bases lay between the germline ends. The CDR3 runs 17 residues. The germline gives CDR1 SGHKS, CDR2 YYEKEE (reference sequence). CDR3 sequence (DNA): TGTGCCAGCAGCTTGGGGCTTCCGGGTCCTCGATTCACTGAAGCTTTCTTT. It translates to CASSLGLPGPRFTEAFF.

The chain joins TRBV13 to TRBJ1-1; perhaps TRBD1 as D (5 bases). The CDR3 runs 13 residues. Per the germline V gene, CDR1 is PRHDT and CDR2 is FYEKMQ (reference sequence). V lost 5 bases to trimming and J lost 3 bases, with 10 bases between them. The chain's CDR3 is CASSAGTYTEAFF. The CDR3 bases are TGTGCCAGCAGCGCCGGGACTTACACTGAAGCTTTCTTT.

CDR3 sequence: CASSRMDSPWELFF. The CDR3 DNA is TGTGCCAGCAGCCGGATGGACAGTCCATGGGAGCTGTTTTTT. The rearrangement uses TRBV7-2 and TRBJ2-2; a possible D gene is TRBD1 (6 bases). V was cut by 5 bases and J by 9 bases, with 16 bases left in between. The CDR3 sequence is 14 residues long. Looked up from germline, CDR1 is SGHTA and CDR2 is FQGNSA.

This clonotype was observed a single time. This chain links TRBV6-2 or TRBV6-3 with TRBJ1-4; D possibly corresponds to TRBD1 (5 bases). CDR3 length: 15 residues. V was clipped by 2 bases and J by 4 bases, with 11 bases between them. CDR1 and CDR2 (germline): MNHEY, SVGEGT. The CDR3 DNA is TGTGCCAGCAGTTACGCGGGACGGGATAATGAAAAACTGTTTTTT. Translated, it gives CASSYAGRDNEKLFF.

Comments on this clonotype: The junction departs from germline at one end; a sequencing error may be responsible. V usage is TRBV5-1 and J usage is TRBJ2-7; D may be TRBD2 (5 bases). Germline CDR1 reads SGHRS; CDR2 reads YFSETQ. The CDR3 extends over 14 amino acids. CDR3 loop: CAGSLPGSSYEQYF. Here the CDR3 DNA reads TGCGCCGGCAGCTTGCCGGGGTCGTCCTACGAGCAGTACTTC. The entire variable domain, with the rest obtained from reference TRBV5-1 and TRBJ2-7, is as follows: KAGVTQTPRYLIKTRGQQVTLSCSPISGHRSVSWYQQTPGQGLQFLFEYFSETQRNKGNFPGRFSGRQFSNSRSEMNVSTLELGDSALYLCAGSLPGSSYEQYFGPGTRLTVT.

The chain joins TRBV3-1 to TRBJ1-6, with a possible D match to TRBD1 (5 bases). The CDR3 length is 14 residues. Germline V gene data show CDR1 as LGHDT and CDR2 as YNNKEL (reference sequence). The germline V and J ends were trimmed by 5 bases and 10 bases, with 15 bases remaining between them. The DNA of the CDR3 is TGTGCCAGCAGCTGGGACCAGGGCTCGTCACCCCTCCACTTT. Amino acid sequence: CASSWDQGSSPLHF.